The 29 T cell receptor beta chains reported below all come from one sample, sequenced in a study of T cell changes during pregnancy in multiple sclerosis. Assay: immunoSEQ multiplex PCR; the TCRdb copy retains only in-frame clones and omits some. The table lists tens of thousands of clones, 80% to 95% of them singletons. Sequenced here: peripheral blood, sampled in the third trimester of pregnancy. The receptors come from a female donor with multiple sclerosis, enrolled in a pregnancy study.

The V call is TRBV6-6, the J call TRBJ2-1; TRBD2 aligns across 7 bases. Germline CDR1 reads MNHNY; CDR2 reads SVGAGI (reference sequence). With 5 bases clipped from V and 1 base from J, the junction kept 5 bases outside the gene matches. This CDR3 is built from 15 residues. The CDR3 spells CASSPSAGSYNEQFF. The CDR3 DNA sequence: TGTGCCAGCAGTCCCTCAGCGGGATCCTACAATGAGCAGTTCTTC.

The V and J genes are TRBV7-8 and TRBJ2-7; tentatively, D is TRBD1 (6 bases). V shed 0 bases and J shed 0 bases, with 15 bases lying between them. The CDR3 sequence is 17 residues long. Germline CDR1 is SGHVS and CDR2 is FQNEAQ. The CDR3 reads CASSLALVGTFSYEQYF. The CDR3 coding sequence is TGTGCCAGCAGCTTAGCGCTGGTAGGGACATTCTCCTACGAGCAGTACTTC.

This rearrangement joins TRBV4-3 to TRBJ1-2, with a tentative D call TRBD1 (5 bases). From germline, CDR1 is LGHNA and CDR2 YSLEER. CDR3 length equals 15 residues. V lost 0 bases, J lost 2 bases, and 10 bases lay in between. The chain's CDR3 is CASSQDLRQNYGYTF. The CDR3 DNA follows: TGCGCCAGCAGCCAAGATCTACGACAGAACTATGGCTACACCTTC.

V usage is TRBV28 and J usage is TRBJ2-5; 8 bases map to TRBD2. CDR1 is MDHEN, CDR2 SYDVKM, per germline. V was clipped by 2 bases and J by 1 base; unmatched bases: 6. There are 16 residues in the CDR3. The CDR3, as DNA: TGTGCCAGCAGTTTAAGCGGGAGCGGGCCCCAAGAGACCCAGTACTTC. This translates into CASSLSGSGPQETQYF.

DNA of the CDR3: TGTGCCAGCAGCGGTGGCGGCTCGAACACCGGGGAGCTGTTTTTT. Protein: CASSGGGSNTGELFF. J is TRBJ2-2 and V is TRBV9; D gene ambiguous. The CDR3 has 15 residues. Trimming removed 3 bases at V and 0 bases at J, with 9 bases between. Germline V gene sequence: CDR1 SGDLS, CDR2 YYNGEE.

The chain uses TRBV29-1 and TRBJ2-3, with D uncertain. Deletions cut 2 bases from V and 2 bases from J, with 2 bases between. Germline V gene lookup returns CDR1 SQVTM and CDR2 ANQGSEA. The CDR3 spans 11 residues. CDR3 protein: CSVELTDTQYF. For the CDR3, the DNA is TGCAGCGTTGAACTCACAGATACGCAGTATTTT.

This clone was recorded only once. V usage is TRBV7-9 and J usage is TRBJ2-7; D is perhaps TRBD2 (6 bases). Germline V gives CDR1 SEHNR, CDR2 FQNEAQ (reference sequence). The length of the CDR3 is 14 residues. V lost 2 bases and J lost 4, with 12 bases in between. Written as DNA, the CDR3 is TGTGCCAGCAGCTTATCGGGACTCCGGTACGAGCAGTACTTC. This sequence encodes CASSLSGLRYEQYF. Full variable domain (remainder filled in from reference TRBV7-9 and TRBJ2-7): DTGVSQNPRHKITKRGQNVTFRCDPISEHNRLYWYRQTLGQGPEFLTYFQNEAQLEKSRLLSDRFSAERPKGSFSTLEIQRTEQGDSAMYLCASSLSGLRYEQYFGPGTRLTVT.

The chain has TRBV5-6 and TRBJ1-1, with D possibly TRBD1 on 6 matching bases. This CDR3 region has 14 residues. CDR1 is SGHDT and CDR2 is YYEEEE in the germline V gene. The V end lost 6 bases, the J end lost 0 bases, and 12 bases lay between the germline ends. The CDR3 region is CASTPGHMNTEAFF. CDR3 DNA sequence: TGTGCCAGCACCCCGGGACATATGAACACTGAAGCTTTCTTT.

V and J are TRBV13 and TRBJ2-5, with 7 bases matching TRBD1. CDR1 and CDR2 from the germline V gene are PRHDT and FYEKMQ (reference sequence). Trimming cost V 5 bases and J 7 bases; bases outside gene matches: 4. CDR3 size: 12 residues. The CDR3 DNA follows: TGTGCCAGCAGCGCGAACAGGGGGACCCAGTACTTC. Its translation is CASSANRGTQYF.

V is TRBV5-6 and J is TRBJ2-5; tentatively, D is TRBD2 (5 bases). The length of the CDR3 is 13 residues. Trimming pared 2 bases from V and 5 bases from J, leaving 10 bases between. Germline lookup yields CDR1 SGHDT and CDR2 YYEEEE. The CDR3 sequence: CASSFLAGETQYF. The CDR3 DNA reads as TGTGCCAGCAGCTTTCTAGCTGGGGAGACCCAGTACTTC.

In the case of this clone: One end of the junction is discordant with germline, which a read error may explain. V and J are TRBV6-1 and TRBJ1-3; D may be TRBD1 (5 bases). The CDR3 is 15 amino acids. CDR1 and CDR2 from the germline V gene are MNHNS and SASEGT. The CDR3 loop is CAISPLFDSSNTIYF. Written as DNA, the CDR3 is TGTGCCATCAGTCCCCTCTTTGACAGCTCAAACACCATATATTTT.

The CDR3 region is CASSPAGETQYF. DNA of the CDR3: TGTGCCAGCAGCCCAGCAGGGGAGACCCAGTACTTC. V is TRBV5-4 and J is TRBJ2-5, with D maybe TRBD1 (5 bases). The V gene lost 4 bases and the J gene lost 5 bases, with 9 bases spanning the gap. The germline V gene has CDR1 SGHNT and CDR2 YYREEE (reference sequence). This CDR3 is built from 12 residues. Filled out from reference TRBV5-4 and TRBJ2-5, the complete variable domain reads ETGVTQSPTHLIKTRGQQVTLRCSSQSGHNTVSWYQQALGQGPQFIFQYYREEENGRGNFPPRFSGLQFPNYSSELNVNALELDDSALYLCASSPAGETQYFGPGTRLLVL.

This chain links TRBV7-9 with TRBJ2-5; 9 positions agree with TRBD1. The CDR3 length is 15 residues. Trimming removed 5 bases from V and 6 bases from J; junction bases left unmatched: 10. Germline values: CDR1 SEHNR, CDR2 FQNEAQ (reference sequence). The CDR3 sequence is CASSPEQGAAQTQYF. The CDR3 coding sequence is TGTGCCAGCAGCCCCGAACAGGGGGCTGCGCAGACCCAGTACTTC.

V gene TRBV18 combines with J gene TRBJ2-1, with D maybe TRBD2 (6 bases). V was clipped by 10 bases and J by 0 bases, with 16 bases between them. The germline gives CDR1 KGHSH, CDR2 LQKENI. This CDR3 spans 15 amino acids. In DNA, the CDR3 is TGTGCCACCCATAGCGGAAACCCCTCCTACAATGAGCAGTTCTTC. It codes for CATHSGNPSYNEQFF.

The chain combines TRBV5-8 with TRBJ1-5; 7 nucleotides line up with TRBD1. V was clipped by 4 bases and J by 7 bases; unmatched bases: 11. The CDR3 contains 15 residues. Per germline, CDR1 SGHTS and CDR2 YDEGEE. The DNA of the CDR3 is TGTGCCAGCAGCGGGGGCGACAGGGTGAGGCAGCCCCAGCATTTT. As protein: CASSGGDRVRQPQHF.

The CDR3 DNA reads TGTGCCAGCAGGTCTAGCGGGGATAAAGAGACCCAGTACTTC. Its translation is CASRSSGDKETQYF. The J gene is TRBJ2-5, the V gene TRBV6-6; TRBD2 agrees at 9 bases. V lost 6 bases to trimming and J lost 3 bases; unmatched junction nucleotides: 5. This CDR3 has 14 amino acids. From germline, CDR1 is MNHNY and CDR2 SVGAGI (reference sequence).

The chain has TRBV7-9 and TRBJ2-7, with D perhaps TRBD2 (5 bases). The CDR3 is made up of 14 amino acids. CDR1 and CDR2 (germline): SEHNR, FQNEAQ (reference sequence). The ends were cut back, 1 base at V and 3 bases at J, with 10 bases in the middle. The CDR3 DNA is TGTGCCAGCAGCTTAGGGACCGGGGTCTACGAGCAGTACTTC. Amino acid sequence: CASSLGTGVYEQYF.

This clone showed up just once. The rearrangement uses TRBV19 and TRBJ2-3, with 7 bases that match TRBD2. CDR1 and CDR2 from the germline V gene are LNHDA and SQIVND (reference sequence). The CDR3 extends over 16 amino acids. The ends lost 2 bases at V and 2 bases at J; junction bases unmatched: 7. The CDR3 loop reads CASSIYGRPNTDTQYF. The CDR3 DNA is TGTGCCAGTAGTATATACGGGAGGCCGAACACAGATACGCAGTATTTT.

The J gene is TRBJ1-1, the V gene TRBV5-1; 9 positions match TRBD1. Germline assignment: CDR1 SGHRS and CDR2 YFSETQ. This CDR3 is built from 13 residues. V lost 3 bases, J lost 6 bases, and 3 bases stayed unmatched. Here the CDR3 DNA reads TGCGCCAGCAGCTGGGGGACAGGGCCTGAAGCTTTCTTT. Amino acids: CASSWGTGPEAFF. Full variable domain (missing parts from reference TRBV5-1 and TRBJ1-1): KAGVTQTPRYLIKTRGQQVTLSCSPISGHRSVSWYQQTPGQGLQFLFEYFSETQRNKGNFPGRFSGRQFSNSRSEMNVSTLELGDSALYLCASSWGTGPEAFFGQGTRLTVV.

The chain uses TRBV5-6 and TRBJ1-3; no clear D gene. This CDR3 spans 14 amino acids. The V gene lost 2 bases and the J gene lost 4 bases, with 10 bases spanning the gap. Germline V gene sequence: CDR1 SGHDT, CDR2 YYEEEE. The CDR3 nucleotides read TGTGCCAGCAGCTTCGGGGTATCAGGAAACACCATATATTTT. Amino acids: CASSFGVSGNTIYF. Variable domain in full (rest from reference TRBV5-6 and TRBJ1-3): DAGVTQSPTHLIKTRGQQVTLRCSPKSGHDTVSWYQQALGQGPQFIFQYYEEEERQRGNFPDRFSGHQFPNYSSELNVNALLLGDSALYLCASSFGVSGNTIYFGEGSWLTVV.

The rearrangement uses TRBV19 and TRBJ1-1, with a possible D match to TRBD1 (6 bases). Germline V CDR1 and CDR2: LNHDA, SQIVND (reference sequence). Trimming took 7 bases from V and 1 from J, leaving 16 bases between them. CDR3 length: 15 residues. CDR3 loop: CASKEDSRGNTEAFF. The CDR3 nucleotides read TGTGCCAGTAAAGAGGACAGCCGCGGGAACACTGAAGCTTTCTTT.

This clone was seen once. V and J are TRBV5-1 and TRBJ1-1; D is possibly TRBD1 (5 bases). Germline V CDR1 and CDR2: SGHRS, YFSETQ. Trimming stripped 0 bases from V and 7 bases from J, with 7 bases between. This CDR3 is 12 amino acids long. CDR3 region: CASSLEGIEAFF. CDR3 DNA sequence: TGCGCCAGCAGCTTGGAGGGGATTGAAGCTTTCTTT. The full variable domain, rest sourced from reference TRBV5-1 and TRBJ1-1, is KAGVTQTPRYLIKTRGQQVTLSCSPISGHRSVSWYQQTPGQGLQFLFEYFSETQRNKGNFPGRFSGRQFSNSRSEMNVSTLELGDSALYLCASSLEGIEAFFGQGTRLTVV.

This clone was observed a handful of times. V usage is TRBV4-2 and J usage is TRBJ2-2; 9 nucleotides agree with TRBD2. With 3 bases clipped from V and 1 base from J, the junction kept 3 bases outside the gene matches. The CDR3 is 16 amino acids. Germline CDR1 LGHNA, CDR2 YNFKEQ. The CDR3 region is CASSHGLAQNTGELFF. As DNA, the CDR3 is TGTGCCAGCAGCCACGGACTAGCGCAGAACACCGGGGAGCTGTTTTTT.

This chain connects TRBV5-1 to TRBJ2-3; D possibly corresponds to TRBD1 (6 bases). CDR3 length: 15 amino acids. Germline V gives CDR1 SGHRS, CDR2 YFSETQ. V was pared by 6 bases and J by 3 bases, with 17 bases between. CDR3 in amino acids: CASTRGGSGTDTQYF. CDR3 in DNA: TGCGCCAGCACCAGAGGGGGAAGTGGGACAGATACGCAGTATTTT. Variable domain in full (rest from reference TRBV5-1 and TRBJ2-3): KAGVTQTPRYLIKTRGQQVTLSCSPISGHRSVSWYQQTPGQGLQFLFEYFSETQRNKGNFPGRFSGRQFSNSRSEMNVSTLELGDSALYLCASTRGGSGTDTQYFGPGTRLTVL.

This chain joins TRBV5-4 and TRBJ2-1; 8 bases align to TRBD2. CDR3 length: 14 residues. The V gene end was trimmed by 5 bases and the J gene end by 7 bases; junction bases not matched to a gene: 8. Germline loops: CDR1 SGHNT, CDR2 YYREEE (reference sequence). The CDR3 nucleotides read TGTGCCAGCAGTTCGGAGCGGGAGTATAATGAGCAGTTCTTC. Translating gives CASSSEREYNEQFF.

The chain has TRBV5-1 and TRBJ1-1; TRBD1 might be the D (5 bases). CDR1 is SGHRS and CDR2 is YFSETQ in the germline V gene. The CDR3 is made up of 15 amino acids. The V end was cut by 4 bases, the J end by 5 bases, with 18 bases between. The DNA for the CDR3 is TGCGCCAGCAGCCTCCGGGACGGGGGACGGACTGAAGCTTTCTTT. It yields the protein CASSLRDGGRTEAFF.

The CDR3: CASSDRGRENEQFF. CDR3 DNA sequence: TGTGCCAGTAGTGACAGGGGGCGTGAGAATGAGCAGTTCTTC. The chain combines TRBV19 with TRBJ2-1, with 10 bases that match TRBD1. The ends lost 5 bases at V and 7 bases at J; junction bases unmatched: 5. The germline V gene has CDR1 LNHDA and CDR2 SQIVND (reference sequence). The CDR3 is made up of 14 amino acids.

This rearrangement joins TRBV7-8 to TRBJ2-5; D is undetermined. V gave up 5 bases and J gave up 5 bases, with 15 bases separating them. Germline CDR1 is SGHVS and CDR2 is FQNEAQ. The CDR3 sequence is 14 residues long. This chain's CDR3 is CASSLDQVRETQYF. CDR3 nucleotide sequence: TGTGCCAGCAGCCTGGATCAGGTTAGGGAGACCCAGTACTTC.

This clone was counted only a few times. The rearrangement joins TRBV2 to TRBJ1-1, with D unresolved. Trimming took 4 bases from V and 2 from J, leaving 8 bases between them. Germline V gene sequence: CDR1 SNHLY, CDR2 FYNNEI. The CDR3 is 13 amino acids. Written as DNA, the CDR3 is TGTGCCAGCAGTGTTGCAGGAAACACTGAAGCTTTCTTT. Translating gives CASSVAGNTEAFF.